This T cell receptor (beta chain) was retrieved from a study of OX40 agonist ivuxolimab in advanced cancers. For context, the study as a whole: Ivuxolimab was an agonistic, fully human IgG2 monoclonal antibody directed against OX40 (CD134), a costimulatory receptor. Intravenous ivuxolimab was administered to patients every 2 weeks at six dose levels: 0.01, 0.1, 0.3, 1.5, 3 and 10 mg/kg. Of the 50 or so patients in dose escalation, 19 had hepatocellular carcinoma, roughly 15 had melanoma, 9 had renal cell carcinoma and 9 had head and neck cancer. A male proportion of roughly 80% and a mean age of roughly 55 years, ranging from 23 to 79, were recorded for the dose-escalation cohort. Patients were allowed to have had prior anti-PD-1, anti-PD-L1 or anti-CTLA-4 therapy, and 30% to 50% of the dose-escalation patients had previously received checkpoint inhibitors. Partial responses occurred in three dose-escalation patients, of whom one had hepatocellular carcinoma and two had cutaneous melanoma. The purpose of peripheral TCRbeta sequencing was to test whether ivuxolimab changed TCR sequence diversity and led to clonal T-cell expansion. The paper reports the monotherapy dose-escalation portion (N of about 50 patients) of the phase I ivuxolimab trial. Points the paper makes about the study in general: At doses from 0.1 to 3.0 mg/kg, clonal expansion was seen in both CD4+ and CD8+ blood T cells between baseline and week 6. In partial responders in the 0.1-3.0 mg/kg groups, normalized peripheral clonal expansion was found to be among the lowest, especially among CD8+ T cells. After ivuxolimab, CD8+ T cells had more expanded clones than CD4+ T cells on average. The antigen specificity of the clonally expanded peripheral T cells was not determined. Low levels of normalized T-cell clonal expansion were also seen in some nonresponding patients.

Note on this clone: Its antigen is still unknown. Base quality data are lacking; no much larger clone is found one base away.

Trimming costs V 2 bases and J 5 bases, and their ends lie 13 bases apart. The CDR3 covers 15 residues, taking in both the cysteine and the phenylalanine. The kept DNA is CDR3 alone, 45 bases in frame from the first base. CDR1 SGHTA and CDR2 FQGNSA were looked up in the germline V gene. The trial excluded patients who had a history of autoimmune disease or who were on systemic immunosuppression. In every dose cohort, peripheral blood was drawn for TCR sequencing at baseline, cycle 4 day 1, and cycle 7 day 1. Samples were obtained from an open-label, multicenter, first-in-human phase I dose-escalation trial of ivuxolimab. Adults with locally advanced or metastatic melanoma, renal cell, hepatocellular, or head and neck squamous cell carcinoma were enrolled in the trial. Before TCR sequencing, CD4+ T cells and CD8+ T cells were sorted from peripheral blood as separate populations. Genomic DNA was extracted from sorted cells for sequencing of the TCRbeta CDR3 region. TCRbeta CDR3 regions were sequenced using the immunoSEQ Assay. This is the immuneACCESS table as TCRdb keeps it, with only in-frame sequences that have V and J called. A part of the clones is gone; compared with another copy, unresolved V genes explain less than half, and the rest is unexplained. This sample lists just under 65,000 clones; roughly 89% were detected once. The ten top clones hold about 5.6% of the sample.

The origin of this receptor is an adult with an advanced solid tumor such as melanoma, head and neck, liver or kidney cancer. The V and J segments used are TRBV7-2 and TRBJ1-5, with the identity of the D gene unclear. The sample here was CD4+ or CD8+ T cells sorted from blood, taken in a trial of the OX40 agonist ivuxolimab. CDR3 loop: CASSLHINADQPQHF. The DNA is TGTGCCAGCAGCTTACATATTAACGCGGATCAGCCCCAGCATTTT.